This TCR beta chain is drawn from a study of blood T cell repertoires in COVID-19. Overall study context: Samples of COVID-19 (acute and convalescent) were obtained from the United States, Italy and Spain. T cells, B-cell-depleted T cells, or PBMCs supplied cDNA or gDNA.

This clone was found once. The junction departs from the called germline gene at one end, perhaps through a read error. Under the authors' procedure: Estimated nucleated cell counts came from reference gene primer amplification. The method was immunoSEQ multiplex PCR; TCRdb's version includes in-frame clones alone and lacks a portion of them. V and J calls plus clone size are reproduced from that table; the DNA served to infer D and trimming. The sample has around 200,000 clones, 70% to 90% seen once. Sequences were obtained from peripheral blood. The source of this sequence is a young woman who had recovered from COVID-19.

In DNA, the CDR3 is TGTGCCAGTAGAATAGGGACTAGCGGGTACAATGAGCAGTTCTTC. This translates into CASRIGTSGYNEQFF. The J gene is TRBJ2-1, the V gene TRBV19; 12 positions match TRBD2. Germline V CDR1 and CDR2: LNHDA, SQIVND (reference sequence). The CDR3 loop spans 15 amino acids.